The 23 T cell receptor beta chains given below trace back to one sample, sequenced in a study of blood T cell repertoires in COVID-19. TCRdb keeps only in-frame clones here, not all; method: immunoSEQ multiplex PCR. The top ten clones hold more than 8.5% of a sample with some 150,000 clones, roughly 80% of them seen once. Material for sequencing was PBMCs or T cells enriched from blood (not recorded which). These receptors came from a man aged 50 to 59 who had recovered from COVID-19.

The CDR3 sequence is CASSIRAGGADTQYF. In DNA, the CDR3 is TGTGCCAGTAGTATTCGGGCAGGAGGTGCAGATACGCAGTATTTT. This chain links TRBV19 with TRBJ2-3, with D perhaps matching TRBD2 (5 bases). V was shortened by 3 bases and J by 4 bases, with 14 bases between the two germline ends. The CDR3 extends over 15 amino acids. The V gene's germline CDR1 is LNHDA and CDR2 SQIVND (reference sequence). Complete variable domain (other parts from reference TRBV19 and TRBJ2-3): DGGITQSPKYLFRKEGQNVTLSCEQNLNHDAMYWYRQDPGQGLRLIYYSQIVNDFQKGDIAEGYSVSREKKESFPLTVTSAQKNPTAFYLCASSIRAGGADTQYFGPGTRLTVL.

The count of this clone is one. The chain combines TRBV11-2 with TRBJ2-4, with D maybe TRBD1 (6 bases). V was trimmed by 1 base and J by 0 bases, leaving 16 bases between them. Germline V gene sequence: CDR1 SGHAT, CDR2 FQNNGV. CDR3 length: 18 residues. The CDR3 is CASSLVSGQGLAKNIQYF. CDR3 DNA sequence: TGTGCCAGCAGCTTAGTGTCGGGTCAGGGGTTAGCCAAAAACATTCAGTACTTC.

The chain recombines TRBV5-1 with TRBJ1-2, with D possibly being TRBD1 (6 bases). V lost 1 base and J lost 7, with 17 bases in between. In germline, CDR1 is SGHRS, CDR2 YFSETQ. The CDR3 contains 15 residues. CDR3 nucleotides: TGCGCCAGCAGCTTGAACAGCGGGGGGGGCTTTGGCTACACCTTC. This sequence encodes CASSLNSGGGFGYTF.

The V call is TRBV15, the J call TRBJ1-4, with 8 bases identical to TRBD1. The CDR3 contains 16 residues. Germline loops: CDR1 LNHNV, CDR2 YYDKDF (reference sequence). V shed 3 bases, J shed 8 bases, and the junction held 11 bases outside the gene matches. The CDR3 reads CATSSDQGARFEKLFF. In nucleotides, the CDR3 is TGTGCCACCAGCAGTGACCAGGGGGCGCGGTTCGAAAAACTGTTTTTT.

Only a few counts were recorded for this clone. The CDR3 DNA is TGTGCCAGCAGTTCGACAGGGCAAGTGGAGACCCAGTACTTC. It codes for CASSSTGQVETQYF. The rearrangement joins TRBV28 to TRBJ2-5; 7 nucleotides match TRBD1. Trimming cost V 4 bases and J 5 bases; bases outside gene matches: 7. CDR3 length: 14 amino acids. The germline V gene has CDR1 MDHEN and CDR2 SYDVKM.

The chain couples TRBV3-1 (or the pseudogene TRBV3-2) to TRBJ2-1; a possible D gene is TRBD2 (7 bases). V lost 7 bases and J 4 bases, leaving 20 bases between the germline ends. Germline lookup yields CDR1 LGHDT and CDR2 YNNKEL (reference sequence). The CDR3 runs to 16 residues. CDR3 in amino acids: CASKGYEGGSYNEQFF. CDR3 sequence (DNA): TGTGCCAGCAAGGGGTATGAGGGGGGGTCATACAATGAGCAGTTCTTC.

The table lists this clone with a count of one. The J gene is TRBJ2-7, the V gene TRBV30, with 8 bases matching TRBD1. The V segment lost 2 bases and the J segment 5 bases; nucleotides outside the gene matches: 5. The CDR3 length is 13 residues. Germline V gives CDR1 GTSNPN, CDR2 SVGIG (reference sequence). The CDR3 here is CAWSMQGANEQYF. CDR3 nucleotides: TGTGCCTGGAGTATGCAGGGGGCCAACGAGCAGTACTTC. Supplemented by reference TRBV30 and TRBJ2-7, the full variable domain reads SQTIHQWPATLVQPVGSPLSLECTVEGTSNPNLYWYRQAAGRGLQLLFYSVGIGQISSEVPQNLSASRPQDRQFILSSKKLLLSDSGFYLCAWSMQGANEQYFGPGTRLTVT.

The gene calls are TRBV7-9 and TRBJ1-2, with TRBD1 as a possible D gene (5 bases). The CDR3 is made up of 12 amino acids. V was cut by 5 bases and J by 5 bases, with 9 bases left in between. Germline V gene data show CDR1 as SEHNR and CDR2 as FQNEAQ (reference sequence). The CDR3 DNA sequence: TGTGCCAGCAGCCCCGACAGTTATGGCTACACCTTC. Protein: CASSPDSYGYTF.

V is TRBV5-1 and J is TRBJ2-5, with 7 bases identical to TRBD2. CDR1 is SGHRS and CDR2 is YFSETQ in the germline V gene. The trim removed 3 bases at V and 0 bases at J, leaving 5 bases unmatched. The CDR3 is 15 residues long. CDR3 DNA sequence: TGCGCCAGCAGCTACCAGACTAGCTACCAAGAGACCCAGTACTTC. Its translation: CASSYQTSYQETQYF.

This clone occurred a few times. V gene TRBV14 combines with J gene TRBJ1-1, with 7 bases that match TRBD1. V gave up 0 bases and J gave up 5 bases; unmatched junction bases: 6. The germline V gene encodes CDR1 SGHDN and CDR2 FVKESK. The CDR3 sequence is 15 residues long. CDR3 sequence: CASSQDVGGRTEAFF. The DNA for the CDR3 is TGTGCCAGCAGCCAAGATGTAGGGGGCCGGACTGAAGCTTTCTTT.

The chain carries TRBV5-6 and TRBJ2-7, with unresolved D. This CDR3 contains 14 residues. CDR1 and CDR2 (germline): SGHDT, YYEEEE. Trimming took off 4 bases at V and 0 bases at J, with 11 bases between the two ends. CDR3 region: CASSPGISSYEQYF. The CDR3, as DNA: TGTGCCAGCAGCCCAGGCATCAGCTCCTACGAGCAGTACTTC.

The rearrangement joins TRBV5-1 to TRBJ2-2; D might be TRBD1 (6 bases). The CDR3 runs 15 residues. Germline loops: CDR1 SGHRS, CDR2 YFSETQ. Trimming shortened V by 0 bases and J by 2 bases, and 8 bases separated the two germline ends. As DNA, the CDR3 is TGCGCCAGCAGCTTGGAAGGGGGAAACACCGGGGAGCTGTTTTTT. Its translation is CASSLEGGNTGELFF.

The chain joins TRBV10-3 to TRBJ1-5, with a weak D call TRBD1 (5 bases). Germline V gene sequence: CDR1 ENHRY, CDR2 SYGVKD. The CDR3 runs 13 residues. The V gene lost 6 bases and the J gene lost 7 bases, with 13 bases spanning the gap. The CDR3 nucleotides read TGTGCCATCAGCGGGGGTCAGGGCCAGCCCCAGCATTTT. It translates to CAISGGQGQPQHF.

V gene TRBV28 combines with J gene TRBJ1-5, with 11 bases identical to TRBD1. The germline gives CDR1 MDHEN, CDR2 SYDVKM. The V and J ends lost 6 bases and 7 bases, in that order; junction bases with no gene match: 8. CDR3 length equals 15 residues. The CDR3 DNA sequence: TGTGCCAGCAGCCCGGACAGGGGGCCGGGGCAGCCCCAGCATTTT. Protein sequence: CASSPDRGPGQPQHF.

This clone was counted only a few times. The chain employs TRBV27 and TRBJ1-1, with D perhaps TRBD1 (6 bases). Trimming stripped 8 bases from V and 0 bases from J, with 13 bases between. The CDR3 contains 14 residues. CDR1 and CDR2 from the germline V gene are MNHEY and SMNVEV (reference sequence). CDR3 residues: CASLGTPMNTEAFF. The CDR3 bases are TGTGCCAGCCTTGGGACACCTATGAACACTGAAGCTTTCTTT.

The DNA of the CDR3 is TGTGCCAGCAGCTCCCGCGGGGCGACAGGGGGGAACCTTTTCTATGGCTACACCTTC. It yields the protein CASSSRGATGGNLFYGYTF. The V and J genes are TRBV11-3 and TRBJ1-2; 9 bases match TRBD1. Trimming cost V 4 bases and J 4 bases; bases outside gene matches: 19. Germline V gene data show CDR1 as SGHNT and CDR2 as YENEEA. The CDR3 consists of 19 residues.

The rearrangement links TRBV5-5 to TRBJ2-7; 9 bases align to TRBD1. V lost 4 bases and J lost 3; bases outside the gene matches: 8. This CDR3 spans 15 amino acids. Germline-derived CDR1 and CDR2 are SGHKS and YYEKEE (reference sequence). DNA for the CDR3: TGTGCCAGCAGCCGACCGGGACAGGGTAACTACGAGCAGTACTTC. It is translated as CASSRPGQGNYEQYF.

In this sample, this clone turned up once. The V and J genes are TRBV4-3 and TRBJ2-1, with D possibly TRBD2 on 5 matching bases. Trimming cost V 1 base and J 8 bases, with 15 bases left between them. CDR1 and CDR2 (germline): LGHNA, YSLEER. This CDR3 contains 15 residues. This CDR3 is CASSQGLNLGDEQFF. Written as DNA, the CDR3 is TGCGCCAGCAGCCAAGGACTAAACCTGGGCGATGAGCAGTTCTTC.

The genes are TRBV9 and TRBJ1-1; 10 positions agree with TRBD1. The J segment lost 6 bases and the V segment lost 0 bases, leaving 2 bases of the junction unmatched. CDR1 is SGDLS and CDR2 is YYNGEE in the germline V gene. This CDR3 has 14 residues. CDR3: CASSVGTGGAEAFF. Written as DNA, the CDR3 is TGTGCCAGCAGCGTAGGGACAGGGGGGGCTGAAGCTTTCTTT.

This clone was observed a handful of times. The V and J genes are TRBV11-1 and TRBJ1-1, with TRBD1 matching over 9 bases. Germline-derived CDR1 and CDR2 are SGHAT and FQDESV (reference sequence). Trimming cost V 2 bases and J 6 bases; bases outside gene matches: 7. This CDR3 is 15 amino acids long. The CDR3 protein is CASSLRGQGGAEAFF. In nucleotides, the CDR3 is TGTGCCAGCAGCTTAAGGGGACAGGGAGGGGCTGAAGCTTTCTTT.

This clone appeared once. The gene calls are TRBV19 and TRBJ2-2; 11 nucleotides line up with TRBD2. V shed 3 bases and J 7 bases; nucleotides not matched to a gene: 4. Germline V gene lookup returns CDR1 LNHDA and CDR2 SQIVND (reference sequence). CDR3 size: 15 residues. The CDR3 DNA sequence: TGTGCCAGTAGTATCGGGCTAGCGGGGGGCGGGGAGCTGTTTTTT. Translated: CASSIGLAGGGELFF.

The rearrangement links TRBV19 to TRBJ2-1, with 8 positions matching TRBD1. The CDR3 covers 15 residues. V lost 3 bases to trimming and J lost 6 bases; unmatched junction nucleotides: 7. CDR1 LNHDA and CDR2 SQIVND come from the germline V gene (reference sequence). The CDR3 nucleotides read TGTGCCAGTAGTATTAGGACAGGGTCGGTCAATGAGCAGTTCTTC. Translation gives CASSIRTGSVNEQFF. Filled out from reference TRBV19 and TRBJ2-1, the complete variable domain reads DGGITQSPKYLFRKEGQNVTLSCEQNLNHDAMYWYRQDPGQGLRLIYYSQIVNDFQKGDIAEGYSVSREKKESFPLTVTSAQKNPTAFYLCASSIRTGSVNEQFFGPGTRLTVL.

This clone has a handful of counts. This rearrangement joins TRBV28 to TRBJ2-7; TRBD2 is a possible D gene (7 bases). Trimming took off 3 bases at V and 2 bases at J, with 11 bases between the two ends. CDR1 is MDHEN, CDR2 SYDVKM, per germline. The CDR3 consists of 14 residues. The CDR3 sequence is CASSLGGPPYEQYF. CDR3 bases: TGTGCCAGCAGTTTGGGGGGGCCCCCCTACGAGCAGTACTTC.